This T cell receptor beta chain was sequenced during a study of T cell changes during pregnancy in multiple sclerosis. CDR3 length: 17 amino acids. CDR1 and CDR2 from the germline V gene are MGHRA and YSYEKL. The trim removed 4 bases at V and 4 bases at J, leaving 13 bases unmatched. Produced via immunoSEQ multiplex PCR; TCRdb's table is partial and in-frame only. This sample has about 64,000 clones, with approximately 96% found just once. The rearrangement joins TRBV4-1 to TRBJ1-1; the match to TRBD1 covers 9 bases. The clonotype was recovered from a female donor with multiple sclerosis, enrolled in a pregnancy study. Sequenced here: CD8+ T cells from peripheral blood mononuclear cells, sampled after pregnancy. Here the CDR3 reads CASSPREGQGRFTEAFF. The CDR3 bases are TGCGCCAGCAGCCCCCGAGAAGGACAGGGGCGGTTCACTGAAGCTTTCTTT.